The rows below give T cell receptor beta chains drawn from one sample of a study of cytomegalovirus exposure and HLA in healthy donors. The method was immunoSEQ multiplex PCR; TCRdb's version includes in-frame clones alone and lacks a portion of them. Found here are some 140,000 clones, about 90% of them singletons; the top ten hold just under 3%. Sequencing used PBMCs. The receptors derive from a man aged 18 to 29 in good health and CMV-seronegative. The CDR3 runs from the conserved cysteine through the conserved F or W. D genes are given only for firm matches. Size is omitted from some rows. Given values are once, few, many or a class for expanded clones.

TRBJ1-5 | TRBV7-8 | - | - | TGTGCCAGCAGCTTTGGGGAGATTAGCAATCAGCCCCAGCATTTT | CASSFGEISNQPQHF
TRBJ2-7 | TRBV5-6 | - | - | TGTGCCAGCAGCCATATGGCCGGGACAATATATTCCTACGAGCAGTACTTC | CASSHMAGTIYSYEQYF
TRBJ2-3 | TRBV6-5 | TRBD2 | few | TGTGCCAGCAGGGGACTAGCGGGAGGGCCAGATACGCAGTATTTT | CASRGLAGGPDTQYF
TRBJ1-6 | TRBV19 | - | - | TGTGCCAGTAGTATAGAACCCCGTCGGCAGGGCTATAATTCACCCCTCCACTTT | CASSIEPRRQGYNSPLHF
TRBJ2-7 | TRBV9 | - | - | TGTGCCAGCAGCGTCGATACGAGCTACGAGCAGTACTTC | CASSVDTSYEQYF
TRBJ2-5 | TRBV28 | TRBD2 | - | TGTGCCAGCAGTTTCGGCGGGAGGGCGGAGACCCAGTACTTC | CASSFGGRAETQYF
TRBJ2-7 | TRBV7-9 | - | few | TGTGCCAGCAGCTTAGCGTTCGGGCGGGTCTCCTACGAGCAGTACTTC | CASSLAFGRVSYEQYF
TRBJ2-6 | TRBV11-2 | - | - | TGTGCCAGCAGCCCTATCGGGGGTTCTTACGGCTCTGGGGCCAACGTCCTGACTTTC | CASSPIGGSYGSGANVLTF
TRBJ2-1 | TRBV2 | - | - | TGTGCCAGCAGTGAGGTTAGGACAAAGCAGTTCTTC | CASSEVRTKQFF
TRBJ1-2 | TRBV15 | TRBD1 | - | TGTGCCACCAGCAGACTTCGGACAGCCACAGGGGCAATCTATGGCTACACCTTC | CATSRLRTATGAIYGYTF
TRBJ2-3 | TRBV6-1 | - | few | TGTGCCAGCAGTGCCGACTTGGAGATAGATACGCAGTATTTT | CASSADLEIDTQYF
TRBJ1-2 | TRBV6-6 | - | - | TGTGCCAGCAGTTATGATCTCGTTGGCTCCTATGGCTACACCTTC | CASSYDLVGSYGYTF
TRBJ2-1 | TRBV6-5 | - | - | TGTGCCAGCAGTTACTCGGCGGCGGGGACCCAGGAGCAGTTCTTC | CASSYSAAGTQEQFF
TRBJ2-5 | TRBV7-9 | - | few | TGTGCCAGCAGCTCCAAGACCCAGTACTTC | CASSSKTQYF
TRBJ2-3 | TRBV28 | - | - | TGTGCCAGCAGCGACTTTGGCAGCACAGATACGCAGTATTTT | CASSDFGSTDTQYF
TRBJ2-2 | TRBV7-8 | - | - | TGTGCCAGCAGCTTGATAGTCCTCGCGAACACCGGGGAGCTGTTTTTT | CASSLIVLANTGELFF
TRBJ2-7 | TRBV13 | - | - | TGTGCCAGCGGAAAACGTGGAGGGGAGGTCCCGGGAGAGCAGTACTTC | CASGKRGGEVPGEQYF
TRBJ1-5 | TRBV28 | - | - | TGTGCCAGCAGTTTTACTGTGAGGTCCTTAGCCCAGCATTTT | CASSFTVRSLAQHF
TRBJ2-1 | TRBV27 | TRBD2 | - | TGTGCCACCGGGGGGGTCAATGAGCAGTTCTTC | CATGGVNEQFF
TRBJ2-3 | TRBV4-1 | - | - | TGCGCCAGCAGCTATCCGGGACAATCAGGAGATACGCAGTATTTT | CASSYPGQSGDTQYF
TRBJ2-7 | TRBV29-1 | TRBD2 | once | TGCAGCGTTTACGGGACTAGCGGAAGCTCCTACGAGCAGTACTTC | CSVYGTSGSSYEQYF
TRBJ2-2 | TRBV11-3 | - | - | TGTGCCAGCAGTCCCACGGTGAACACCGGGGAGCTGTTTTTT | CASSPTVNTGELFF
TRBJ2-7 | TRBV6-6 | - | - | TGTGCCAGCAGCCCCGACAGAGGCTACGAGCAGTACTTC | CASSPDRGYEQYF
TRBJ1-1 | TRBV29-1 | - | - | TGCAGCGTAGATTCTCCCAGGGGGAACACTGAAGCTTTCTTT | CSVDSPRGNTEAFF
TRBJ2-5 | TRBV2 | - | - | TGTGCCAGCAGTGAGAATACTCCTCGGGAGACCCAGTACTTC | CASSENTPRETQYF
TRBJ2-4 | TRBV7-9 | - | - | TGTGCCAGCAGTTCAACCCTGCCGGGGGTGGCCAAAAACATTCAGTACTTC | CASSSTLPGVAKNIQYF
TRBJ2-7 | TRBV23-1 | - | once | TGCGCCAGCAGTCAATCCGAGCGGTCCCCCGCGTTGAACGAGCAGTACTTC | CASSQSERSPALNEQYF
TRBJ2-1 | TRBV4-3 | TRBD1 | few | TGCGCCAGCAGCCAAAGACCAAGGGACAGCAATGAGCAGTTCTTC | CASSQRPRDSNEQFF
TRBJ2-7 | TRBV7-2 | TRBD1 | - | TGTGCCAGCAGCATGGCTCGGGACAGGGGCAAAACCTACGAGCAGTACTTC | CASSMARDRGKTYEQYF
TRBJ1-1 | TRBV30 | TRBD1 | - | TGTGCCTGGGCCAGGGGGGCTGAAGCTTTCTTT | CAWARGAEAFF
TRBJ2-1 | TRBV25-1 | TRBD2 | once | TGTGCCAGCAGTGGAGGACTAGCGGGGACATACAATGAGCAGTTCTTC | CASSGGLAGTYNEQFF
TRBJ2-7 | TRBV27 | TRBD1 | many | TGTGCCAGCAGTTGGGGGACAGTCTACGAGCAGTACTTC | CASSWGTVYEQYF
TRBJ1-2 | TRBV5-1 | - | few | TGCGCCAGCAGGGACAGTCTAGAGGATGGCTACACCTTC | CASRDSLEDGYTF
TRBJ2-5 | TRBV5-4 | - | - | TGTGCCAGCAGCTCGGCCTCGGACACAGCAGAGACCCAGTACTTC | CASSSASDTAETQYF
TRBJ1-5 | TRBV5-5 | TRBD1 | - | TGTGCCAGCAGTTATGACAGGGTTCAGCCCCAGCATTTT | CASSYDRVQPQHF